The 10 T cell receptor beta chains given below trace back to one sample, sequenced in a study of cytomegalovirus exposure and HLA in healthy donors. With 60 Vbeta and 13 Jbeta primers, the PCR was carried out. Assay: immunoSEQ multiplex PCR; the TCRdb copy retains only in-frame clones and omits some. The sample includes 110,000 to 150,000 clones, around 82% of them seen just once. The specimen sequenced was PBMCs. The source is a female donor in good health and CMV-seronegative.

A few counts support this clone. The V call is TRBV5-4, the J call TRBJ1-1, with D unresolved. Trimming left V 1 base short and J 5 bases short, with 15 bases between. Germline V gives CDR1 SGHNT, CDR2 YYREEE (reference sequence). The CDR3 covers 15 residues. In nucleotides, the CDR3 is TGTGCCAGCAGCTTGTTCCGTTCGGTAAGAACTGAAGCTTTCTTT. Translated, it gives CASSLFRSVRTEAFF. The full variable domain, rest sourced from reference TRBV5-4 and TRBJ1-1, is ETGVTQSPTHLIKTRGQQVTLRCSSQSGHNTVSWYQQALGQGPQFIFQYYREEENGRGNFPPRFSGLQFPNYSSELNVNALELDDSALYLCASSLFRSVRTEAFFGQGTRLTVV.

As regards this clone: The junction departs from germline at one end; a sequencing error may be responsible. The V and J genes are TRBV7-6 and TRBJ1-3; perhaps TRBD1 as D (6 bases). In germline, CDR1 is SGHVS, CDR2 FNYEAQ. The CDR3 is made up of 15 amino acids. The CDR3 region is CASSSGQFTGDTIYF. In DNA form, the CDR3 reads TGTGCCAGCAGCTCCGGACAGTTCACTGGAGACACCATATATTTT.

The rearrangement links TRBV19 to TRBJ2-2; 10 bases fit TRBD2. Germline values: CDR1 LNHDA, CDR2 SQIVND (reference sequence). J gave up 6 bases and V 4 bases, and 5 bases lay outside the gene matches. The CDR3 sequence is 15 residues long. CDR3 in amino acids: CASSTSGRAPGELFF. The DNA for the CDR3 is TGTGCCAGTAGTACGAGCGGGAGGGCCCCCGGGGAGCTGTTTTTT.

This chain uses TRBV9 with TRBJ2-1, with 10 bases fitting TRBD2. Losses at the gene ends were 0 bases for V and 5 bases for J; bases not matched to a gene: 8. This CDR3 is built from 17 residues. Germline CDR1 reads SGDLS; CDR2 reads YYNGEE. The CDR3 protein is CASSVGPGTSDHNEQFF. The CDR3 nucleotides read TGTGCCAGCAGCGTAGGTCCCGGGACTAGCGATCACAATGAGCAGTTCTTC.

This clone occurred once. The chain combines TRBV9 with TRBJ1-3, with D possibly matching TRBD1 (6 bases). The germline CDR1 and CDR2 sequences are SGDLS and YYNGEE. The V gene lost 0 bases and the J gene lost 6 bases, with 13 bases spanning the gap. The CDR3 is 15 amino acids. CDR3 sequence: CASSVVGGGKNTIYF. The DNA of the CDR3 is TGTGCCAGCAGCGTAGTAGGGGGGGGGAAAAACACCATATATTTT.

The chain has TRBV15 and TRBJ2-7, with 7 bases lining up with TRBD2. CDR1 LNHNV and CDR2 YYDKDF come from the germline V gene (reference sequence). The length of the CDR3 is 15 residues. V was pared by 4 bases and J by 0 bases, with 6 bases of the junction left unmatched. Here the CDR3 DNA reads TGTGCCACCAGCACCTCACTAGCGTCCTCCTACGAGCAGTACTTC. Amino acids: CATSTSLASSYEQYF.

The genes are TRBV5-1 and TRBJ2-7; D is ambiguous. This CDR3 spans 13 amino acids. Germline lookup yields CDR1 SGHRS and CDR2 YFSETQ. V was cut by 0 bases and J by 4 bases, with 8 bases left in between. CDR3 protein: CASSLDGTYEQYF. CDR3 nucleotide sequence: TGCGCCAGCAGCTTGGATGGTACATACGAGCAGTACTTC.

The CDR3: CASSRRADYGYTF. The CDR3 coding sequence is TGTGCCAGTAGTAGGAGGGCAGACTATGGCTACACCTTC. The chain has TRBV19 and TRBJ1-2; D not certain. CDR1 is LNHDA and CDR2 is SQIVND in the germline V gene (reference sequence). The V and J ends lost 4 bases and 3 bases respectively, with 9 bases between them. This CDR3 contains 13 residues.

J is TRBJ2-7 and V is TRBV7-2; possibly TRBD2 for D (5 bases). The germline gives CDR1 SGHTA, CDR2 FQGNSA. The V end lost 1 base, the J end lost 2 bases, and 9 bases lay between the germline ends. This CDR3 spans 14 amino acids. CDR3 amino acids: CASSLGRPPYEQYF. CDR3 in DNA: TGTGCCAGCAGCTTAGGGAGGCCACCCTACGAGCAGTACTTC.

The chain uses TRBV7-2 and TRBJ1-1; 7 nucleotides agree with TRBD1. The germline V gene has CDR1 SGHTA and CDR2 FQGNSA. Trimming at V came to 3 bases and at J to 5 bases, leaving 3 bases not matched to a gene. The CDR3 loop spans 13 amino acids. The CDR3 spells CASSFRGRTEAFF. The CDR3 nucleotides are TGTGCCAGCAGCTTCAGGGGGAGGACTGAAGCTTTCTTT.